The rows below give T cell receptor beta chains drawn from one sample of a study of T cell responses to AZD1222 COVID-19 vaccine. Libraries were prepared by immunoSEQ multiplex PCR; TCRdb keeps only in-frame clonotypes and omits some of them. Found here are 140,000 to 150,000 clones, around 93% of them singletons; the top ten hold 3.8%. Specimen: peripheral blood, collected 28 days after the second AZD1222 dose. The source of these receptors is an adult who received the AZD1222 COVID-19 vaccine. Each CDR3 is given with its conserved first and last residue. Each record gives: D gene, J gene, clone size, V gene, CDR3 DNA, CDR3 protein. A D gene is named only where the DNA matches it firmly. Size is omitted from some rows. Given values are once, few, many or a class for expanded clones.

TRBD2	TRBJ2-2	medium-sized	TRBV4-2	TGTGCCAGCAGCCAAGATGGGAGCGGGGGGCCCGGGGAGCTGTTTTTT	CASSQDGSGGPGELFF
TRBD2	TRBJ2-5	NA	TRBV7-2	TGTGCCAGCAGCCAGGCCCCGGGGGGAGAGACCCAGTACTTC	CASSQAPGGETQYF
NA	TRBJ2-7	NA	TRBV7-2	TGTGCCAGCAGCCAAGGGGGGCGCGAGCAGTACTTC	CASSQGGREQYF
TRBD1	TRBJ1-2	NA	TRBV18	TGTGCCAGCTCACTAGGACAGGGACGGGACTATGGCTACACCTTC	CASSLGQGRDYGYTF
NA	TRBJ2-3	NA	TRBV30	TGTGCCTGGAGTGTCGGCTCCTCCACAGATACGCAGTATTTT	CAWSVGSSTDTQYF
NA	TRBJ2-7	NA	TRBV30	TGTGCCTGCACATTGGGATGGGAGCAGTACTTC	CACTLGWEQYF
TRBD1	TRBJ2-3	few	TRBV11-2	TGTGCCAGCAGTCTAACGTCAGGGGGTCCAGATACGCAGTATTTT	CASSLTSGGPDTQYF
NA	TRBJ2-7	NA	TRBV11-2	TGTGCCAGCAGCAGCTCCTACGAGCAGTACTTC	CASSSSYEQYF
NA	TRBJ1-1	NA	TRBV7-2	TGTGCCAGCAGCTTAGTCCTGGCACTGAACACTGAAGCTTTCTTT	CASSLVLALNTEAFF
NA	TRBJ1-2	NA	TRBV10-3	TGTGCCATCAGTGAGTCAGGGGAGAACTATGGCTACACCTTC	CAISESGENYGYTF
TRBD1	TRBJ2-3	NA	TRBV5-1	TGCGCCAGCAGCTTCGACAGGGGGCGCGGTACGCAGTATTTT	CASSFDRGRGTQYF
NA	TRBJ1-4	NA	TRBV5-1	TGCGCCAGCAGCTTGGAAGAACAGAGGAGGGGCGAAAAACTGTTTTTT	CASSLEEQRRGEKLFF
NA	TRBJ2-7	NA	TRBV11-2	TGTGCCAGCAGCCCACTGGGGGTTAACTCCTACGAGCAGTACTTC	CASSPLGVNSYEQYF
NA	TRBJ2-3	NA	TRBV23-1	TGCGCCAGCAGTCAATCAGGGCAGGGAAACGCAGATACGCAGTATTTT	CASSQSGQGNADTQYF
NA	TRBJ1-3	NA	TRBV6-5	TGTGCCAGCACCTCTTGGACCTCTGGAAACACCATATATTTT	CASTSWTSGNTIYF
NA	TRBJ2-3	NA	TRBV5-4	TGTGCCAGCAGCTCAGGTCCCTACTGGGGCACAGATACGCAGTATTTT	CASSSGPYWGTDTQYF
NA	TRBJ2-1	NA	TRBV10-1	TGCGCCAGCAGCCGAACTAACCCGGGAATCTACAATGAGCAGTTCTTC	CASSRTNPGIYNEQFF
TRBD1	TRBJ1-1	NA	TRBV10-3	TGTGCCATCAGTGCAGACAGGGGTGAAGCTTTCTTT	CAISADRGEAFF
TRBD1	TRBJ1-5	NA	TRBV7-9	TGTGCCAGCAGCACGGACAGGGCGGATCAGCCCCAGCATTTT	CASSTDRADQPQHF
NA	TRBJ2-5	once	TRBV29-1	TGCAGCGTTGAAATGGGGCAAGAGACCCAGTACTTC	CSVEMGQETQYF
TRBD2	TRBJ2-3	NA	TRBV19	TGTGCCAGTAGTAAAATAGCGGGAGGGCCGAATCAACACGCAGGTGCGCAGTATTTT	CASSKIAGGPNQHAGAQYF
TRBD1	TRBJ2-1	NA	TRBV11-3	TGTGCCAGCAGCACAACCGGGACAGGGTTGACTGAGCAGTTCTTC	CASSTTGTGLTEQFF
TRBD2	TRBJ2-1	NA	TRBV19	TGTGCCAGTAGTATAACTGTGACTAGCGGGGGGCTAGATGAGCAGTTCTTC	CASSITVTSGGLDEQFF
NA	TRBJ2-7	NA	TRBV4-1	TGCGCCAGCAGCCAACCCGGCCGGGCGGACAGCTACGAGCAGTACTTC	CASSQPGRADSYEQYF
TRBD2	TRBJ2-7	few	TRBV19	TGTGCCAGTAGTACCTCAAGCGGGGGGGCCTACGAGCAGTACTTC	CASSTSSGGAYEQYF
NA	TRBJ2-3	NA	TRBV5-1	TGCGCCAGCAGCTTGGGCGGGGTGAAAGATACGCAGTATTTT	CASSLGGVKDTQYF
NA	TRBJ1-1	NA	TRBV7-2	TGTGCCAGCAGCTTAGCGCGGGGAAGGGGGGAAGCTTTCTTT	CASSLARGRGEAFF
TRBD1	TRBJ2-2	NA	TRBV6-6	TGTGCCAGCAGTCCGGGTGGGACAGTCTTCCCAACCGGGGAGCTGTTTTTT	CASSPGGTVFPTGELFF
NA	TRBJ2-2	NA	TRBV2	TGTGCCAGCAGTGGCCTAGCGCACACCGGGGAGCTGTTTTTT	CASSGLAHTGELFF
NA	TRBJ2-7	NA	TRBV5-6	TGTGCCAGCAGCTTCGAGGGGGGCCTCTCCTACGAGCAGTACTTC	CASSFEGGLSYEQYF
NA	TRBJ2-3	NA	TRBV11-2	TGTGCCAGCAGCCCTCAGGGTTTCAGGACGACCACAGATACGCAGTATTTT	CASSPQGFRTTTDTQYF
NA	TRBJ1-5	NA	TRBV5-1	TGCGCCAGCAGCTTGGACAACACTGGCAATCAGCCCCAGCATTTT	CASSLDNTGNQPQHF
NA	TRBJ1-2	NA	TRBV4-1	TGCGCCAGCAGCCAAGTCCCCCAGGGAAACTATGGCTACACCTTC	CASSQVPQGNYGYTF
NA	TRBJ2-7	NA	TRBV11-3	TGTGCCAGCAGCGCAGAAGGGGGGCCCTCCTACGAGCAGTACTTC	CASSAEGGPSYEQYF
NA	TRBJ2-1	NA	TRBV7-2	TGTGCCAGCAGGCAGGACACCCTCAATGAGCAGTTCTTC	CASRQDTLNEQFF